The clone carrying this T cell receptor (beta chain) was observed a handful of times. The antigen remains undetermined. The sample belongs to a study of sequential checkpoint blockade in melanoma. The overall study: TCRβ was sequenced from DNA of about 96 pretreatment tumors. Twenty-two patients had tumor biopsies before treatment and at week 13.

Treatment described: randomized to nivolumab then ipilimumab (arm A) or the reverse (arm B). None of the patients previously received DNA-damaging chemotherapy. Clones were read by immunoSEQ multiplex PCR, and TCRdb kept only the in-frame ones, dropping some. The data show a few thousand clones, roughly 30% seen once. V was cut by 5 bases and J by 1 base, with 15 bases left in between. This CDR3 comprises 15 residues. The V gene's germline CDR1 is MNHGY and CDR2 SAAAGT. The study, taken as a whole, reports: Pretreatment TIL clonality tracked with response in the nivolumab-first arm.

The source material was tumor tissue (inferred from file names), sampled from a patient given nivolumab and ipilimumab in sequence. The chain couples TRBV6-8 to TRBJ2-7; possible D gene TRBD1, 5 bases. The TCR comes from a human donor with melanoma. The CDR3 DNA is TGTGCCAGCAGTCGATCAGGGTCCTTTTCCTACGAGCAGTACTTC. It yields the protein CASSRSGSFSYEQYF.